The entry that follows covers one T cell receptor (beta chain) sequence. This record belongs to a study of OX40 agonist ivuxolimab in advanced cancers. Background on the study: Mean age about 60 years, range 23 to 79; approximately 80% male.

Profiled with immunoSEQ multiplex PCR; TCRdb holds only in-frame clones, not every one. The table includes some 37,000 clones, roughly 82% detected once. Germline CDR1 reads SGHRS; CDR2 reads YFSETQ. This CDR3 has 16 residues. The V gene end was trimmed by 2 bases and the J gene end by 4 bases; junction bases not matched to a gene: 3. The chain employs TRBV5-1 and TRBJ2-2; 12 bases agree with TRBD2. The sample consisted of CD4+ or CD8+ T cells sorted from blood, taken in a trial of the OX40 agonist ivuxolimab. This clonotype was sampled from an adult with an advanced solid tumor such as melanoma, head and neck, liver or kidney cancer. Here the CDR3 DNA reads TGCGCCAGCAGCTTCGGACTAGCGGGGTCCACCGGGGAGCTGTTTTTT. It encodes CASSFGLAGSTGELFF.